This T cell receptor beta chain emerged from a study of regulatory T cells in long-lasting Graves disease (dated by TCRdb to the early 2020s). For the wider study: Newly diagnosed Graves' disease patients had taken antithyroid drugs for less than 3 months. Persistent Graves' disease patients were compared with newly diagnosed Graves' disease patients by peripheral blood TCR sequencing and RNA sequencing. The study was registered as a clinical trial and conducted in China. A total of some 35 samples underwent TCR sequencing, from about 13 patients with persistent Graves' disease and approximately 20 patients with newly diagnosed Graves' disease.

Here is what the overall study found, with its caveats: Compared with newly diagnosed patients, persistent Graves' disease patients had lower TCR Shannon entropy and fewer highly expanded clones, which suggests clonal expansion. Only the TCR beta chain was sequenced and analyzed. A larger number of public clonotypes was shared among persistent patients (about 2,700) than among newly diagnosed patients (around 970). Because the primary lesion, thyroid tissue, could not be accessed, the study looked at peripheral blood alone. The small sample size was acknowledged by the authors as a limitation that may reduce accuracy.

Preparation of the library involved multiplex PCR. The sample was run on an Illumina HiSeq 4000. To build TCR beta libraries, CDR3 regions were amplified by Arm-PCR using iRepertoire HTBI primers. Before sequencing, the PCR products went through gel purification. Per the authors' processing: Gene usage analysis of CDR3 amino acid clonotypes used the 62 TRBV and 11 to 15 TRBJ segments found across samples. COPE and FqMerger were used to merge filtered high-quality paired reads into contigs. BLAST was used to align contigs to IMGT TRBV, TRBD and TRBJ reference genes, and CDR3 was defined according to IMGT. Any clonotype with a frequency above 0.1% was classified as a highly expanded clone. Repertoire diversity was measured by Shannon entropy, and V-J evenness by the Gini coefficient. A clonotype was considered public if more than one individual shared it. Using fastp at Q25 and MiXCR, TCRdb reprocessed the public reads and kept productive beta chains. Duplicate CDR3 protein sequences are folded into a single record with the most common DNA and genes. The V and J calls were determined by TCRdb, not by the authors. The sample table lists more than 450,000 distinct CDR3 sequences, around 15% of them with a count of one. The ten top clones hold more than 9% of the sample.

This clonotype has a count of ten or more. Its antigen remains unidentified. Base qualities are not provided; no much larger clone lies one nucleotide away. The sample's time point label is to be understood as: newly diagnosed GD, antithyroid drugs for less than 3 months. For both TCR sequencing and RNA sequencing, RNA was extracted from PBMCs in TRIzol. The diagnosis of Graves' disease was made according to American Thyroid Association guidelines. Recruitment of patients was carried out at an endocrinology department in Xi'an, China. Each patient gave approximately 9.7 milliliters of peripheral blood, collected in an EDTA anticoagulant tube. Ficoll Paque Plus density gradient separation was used to isolate PBMCs, and no further T cell sorting was performed. An Agilent 2100 Bioanalyzer and agarose gel were used to check RNA quality, while a NanoDrop 2000 measured RNA concentration. This same sample was also taken into another study, of T cells in Graves' hyperthyroidism and ophthalmopathy. That second publication adds: A patient counted as having stable Graves' hyperthyroidism if no progression to ophthalmopathy occurred over 18 months of follow-up. Hyperthyroidism patients were newly diagnosed, had a disease duration of under 2 months, and were aged 18 to 65 years. The study excluded patients with uncontrolled infections, other autoimmune diseases, pregnancy or lactation. Diagnoses relied on clinical symptoms, serum thyroxine and TRAb, thyroid ultrasound and orbital computed tomography. For the first round of RT-PCR on the TCR CDR3, the HTBI primer set was used together with the Qiagen OneStep RT-PCR kit. Blood samples also contained most of the expanded thyroid clonotypes (frequency above 0.001), which suggests that blood repertoires may reflect thyroid immune responses. A 13 V-J signature model separated ophthalmopathy from stable hyperthyroidism, with about 90% sensitivity and just under 84% specificity in cross-validation and 80%/75% in testing. In validation, the model predicted progression to ophthalmopathy with around 71% sensitivity and 72% to 85% specificity, a median of 6.5 months before onset. A discovery cohort of approximately 100 patients, roughly 45 with Graves' ophthalmopathy and 55 to 65 with stable Graves' hyperthyroidism, was used to find distinguishing TCR V-J signatures. An independent validation cohort of around 19 hyperthyroidism patients and about 16 patients who later progressed to ophthalmopathy tested prospective prediction of ophthalmopathy. The approximately 95 discovery patients were divided at random into training and test sets in a 7:3 ratio. In about 6 Graves' hyperthyroidism patients, the study also compared T-cell repertoires from thyroid tissue with T-cell repertoires from blood. Following sampling, methimazole starting at 30 mg daily was given to hyperthyroidism patients, and high-dose intravenous methylprednisolone was given to ophthalmopathy patients. Libraries were constructed in a second round of multiplex PCR, after which size selection and purification were carried out. The libraries were sequenced on an Illumina HiSeq2000 using paired-end 100 bp reads. SOAPnuke was used to process the raw data, throwing out any read that contained adapters or uncalled bases, had a mean Phred below 15, or lacked an exact constant-primer or identifier match. High-quality paired reads were merged using COPE v1.2.5, and each unique nucleotide sequence was defined as a clonotype. MiTCR v1.1 was used to align the clonotypes against IMGT TRBV, TRBD and TRBJ reference segments. Analysis was restricted to V-J combinations with a frequency above 0.0001, which covered 98% to 99.2% of repertoires. The TCS score was defined as F50 (clonal expansion) divided by E x V (chaos), with BLOSUM62-based TCRdist calculated between CDR3 peptides within each V-J. Welch's t-statistics and random forest reduced roughly 500 V-J features to around 14, which were used in a naive Bayes classifier (R e1071). Sample size was not statistically predetermined, and investigators were not blinded to group allocation. The paper describes TCR Vbeta CDR3 sequencing of 135 peripheral blood samples, made up of roughly 45 ophthalmopathy patients, roughly 72 hyperthyroidism patients and roughly 17 progressor patients.

Here the sequenced sample was peripheral blood mononuclear cells (PBMCs), taken at new diagnosis, from a patient treated with antithyroid drugs. The clonotype comes from a man aged 40-55 years with Graves disease. Donor details come from another sample of the same person, matched by shared clones.

Here is the DNA: TGTGCCACCAGTGACACCAGGGAAGGAGCCAAAAACATTCAGTACTTC. This codes for CATSDTREGAKNIQYF. The sequence is built from TRBV24-1 and TRBJ2-4; the D segment could be TRBD1, given 5 matching bases. V lost 4 bases and J lost 0 bases; the stretch between them is 12 bases long. The CDR3 holds 16 amino acids from the cysteine to the phenylalanine. CDR3 DNA only is kept here, 48 bases in frame from base 1. CDR1 and CDR2 were assigned from the germline V gene as KGHDR and SFDVKD.